The entry below gives a single T cell receptor beta chain sequence along with its context. Its binding antigen is unknown. No per-base quality is available; no much larger clone lies one base away. This entry comes from a study of cytomegalovirus exposure and HLA in healthy donors (dated by TCRdb to about 2017). Concerning the study at large: A later analysis indicated that the roughly 120 validation repertoires were generated on the platform also employed for the roughly 720 repertoires of the first cohort. The study was designed to test whether signatures of past pathogen exposure could be identified by cataloging public T cell receptors. Besides the first cohort of 666 subjects, a separate validation cohort made up of 120 or so different subjects was used. High-throughput TCR immunosequencing, statistical association of individual TCRs with disease status, and machine learning were combined to predict cytomegalovirus infection status. What the authors observed across the whole study: All 120 or so repertoires were used to score co-occurrence in the validation cohort in a later analysis, because that analysis had no HLA typing for the cohort. A few of the identified cytomegalovirus-associated TCR beta chains were confirmed in vitro to be specific for cytomegalovirus antigens. Most TCR sequences were seen in very few donors, while some public TCRs were found in many individuals. It was suggested by the authors that the approach could potentially be generalized to other disease states and immunological phenotypes. The classifier was reported to diagnose cytomegalovirus status with high specificity and sensitivity in both the original and validation cohorts. The study gave a list of roughly 150 TCR beta chains associated with cytomegalovirus. A later analysis found that TCRs clustered in the first cohort also tended to co-occur in the roughly 120 validation repertoires, with about 94% of cluster scores above 0.

Trimming at the junction amounts to 2 bases on V and 4 bases on J, and the germline ends lie 9 bases apart. From the cysteine through the phenylalanine, the CDR3 covers 14 amino acids. The DNA shown is the 42-base CDR3, in frame from base 1. Via the germline V gene (reference sequence), CDR1 is SGHNT and CDR2 YYREEE. The method was the immunoSEQ multiplex PCR assay. Processing in the source paper ran as follows. To diagnose cytomegalovirus status from the catalog of TCR beta chain sequences, a statistical classification framework was built. TCRdb holds this immuneACCESS table with in-frame rearrangements only. Some clones are missing; in checked studies, unresolved V genes explain under half, and the rest has no known cause. D and trimming come from the DNA, and the V and J calls and clone size come from that table. Present in this sample are some 350,000 clones, 87% of which were seen just once. The ten largest make up 1% to 1.5% of the sample.

The donors belonged to the validation cohort of about 130 subjects, which was separate from the approximately 680-subject first cohort. This chain joins TRBV5-4 to TRBJ2-2; the D gene is not confidently resolved. This sequence was found in a woman aged 25-40 years in good health and CMV-seropositive. Sequencing input: PBMCs. The nucleotide sequence reads TGTGCCAGCAGCTTTTCCTGGATCACCGGGGAGCTGTTTTTT. Its protein reads: CASSFSWITGELFF.